The 14 T cell receptor beta chains in this list originate from one sample, sequenced in a study of OX40 agonist ivuxolimab in advanced cancers. Sequenced by immunoSEQ multiplex PCR; TCRdb stores in-frame clones only, minus some. The sample has around 63,000 clones, roughly nine tenths seen once. This material consisted of CD4+ or CD8+ T cells sorted from blood, taken in a trial of the OX40 agonist ivuxolimab. These receptors were collected from an adult with an advanced solid tumor such as melanoma, head and neck, liver or kidney cancer.

Worth noting for this clone: One end of the junction varies from germline; a read error may be responsible. This chain connects TRBV7-7 to TRBJ2-2; TRBD1 matches 11 bases. This CDR3 region has 15 residues. Germline values: CDR1 SSHAT, CDR2 FNYEAQ (reference sequence). CDR3 sequence reads: CASSPGTGGTGELFF. CDR3 DNA: TGTGCTAGCAGCCCGGGGACAGGGGGGACCGGGGAGCTGTTTTTT.

The chain has TRBV6-4 and TRBJ1-2; the match to TRBD1 covers 7 bases. Germline V gene lookup returns CDR1 MRHNA and CDR2 SNTAGT. The trim removed 0 bases at V and 5 bases at J, leaving 3 bases unmatched. This CDR3 is 14 amino acids long. This CDR3 is CASSDSGRGYGYTF. CDR3 DNA: TGTGCCAGCAGTGACTCGGGCAGGGGGTATGGCTACACCTTC.

The V and J genes are TRBV6-6 and TRBJ2-3; TRBD2 matches at 8 bases. CDR1 and CDR2 from the germline V gene are MNHNY and SVGAGI (reference sequence). CDR3 length: 16 amino acids. Germline trimming cut 5 bases from V and 2 bases from J; bases unmatched to any gene: 9. CDR3 DNA: TGTGCCAGCAGTCCGGGGGGGCCGTTTTTCACAGATACGCAGTATTTT. Residues: CASSPGGPFFTDTQYF.

V and J are TRBV27 and TRBJ1-1; D not certain. The V end was cut by 2 bases, the J end by 4 bases, with 14 bases between. Per germline, CDR1 MNHEY and CDR2 SMNVEV (reference sequence). This CDR3 has 15 amino acids. CDR3 amino acids: CASSLQADGGTEAFF. The CDR3 bases are TGTGCCAGCAGTTTACAGGCGGACGGAGGCACTGAAGCTTTCTTT.

The chain uses TRBV6-1 and TRBJ2-7; 8 bases agree with TRBD2. The germline gives CDR1 MNHNS, CDR2 SASEGT. V lost 7 bases and J lost 2; bases outside the gene matches: 7. The CDR3 totals 14 residues. The chain's CDR3 is CASTPGGGTYEQYF. The CDR3 DNA is TGTGCCAGCACTCCCGGGGGGGGCACCTACGAGCAGTACTTC.

This chain joins TRBV7-2 and TRBJ1-1; D is possibly TRBD1 (6 bases). Germline assignment: CDR1 SGHTA and CDR2 FQGNSA. This CDR3 is 11 amino acids long. V was shortened by 5 bases and J by 11 bases, with 12 bases between the two germline ends. The CDR3 sequence: CASSPGVGAFF. As DNA, the CDR3 is TGTGCCAGCAGCCCAGGGGTCGGGGCTTTCTTT.

This chain links TRBV15 with TRBJ2-6, with D unclear. Trimming pared 1 base from V and 0 bases from J, leaving 1 base between. The CDR3 sequence is 14 residues long. Germline V gives CDR1 LNHNV, CDR2 YYDKDF (reference sequence). For the CDR3, the DNA is TGTGCCACCAGCAGAGGCTCTGGGGCCAACGTCCTGACTTTC. It encodes CATSRGSGANVLTF.

The rearrangement links TRBV7-9 to TRBJ1-1; perhaps TRBD1 as D (6 bases). Germline V CDR1 and CDR2: SEHNR, FQNEAQ (reference sequence). With 4 bases removed from V and 2 bases from J, the gap between germline ends came to 11 bases. This CDR3 comprises 14 residues. The CDR3 DNA follows: TGTGCCAGCAGCTCACAGGGAGTCAACACTGAAGCTTTCTTT. It yields the protein CASSSQGVNTEAFF.

The chain joins TRBV5-4 to TRBJ2-3; D is uncertain. V gave up 1 base and J gave up 3 bases, with 6 bases separating them. The CDR3 sequence is 13 residues long. CDR1 and CDR2 (germline): SGHNT, YYREEE (reference sequence). This CDR3 reads CASSLYRTDTQYF. The CDR3 bases are TGTGCCAGCAGCTTGTATCGGACAGATACGCAGTATTTT.

The genes are TRBV6-1 and TRBJ1-2; no firm D call. Deletions cut 6 bases from V and 1 base from J, with 12 bases between. The germline gives CDR1 MNHNS, CDR2 SASEGT. This CDR3 contains 14 residues. Written as DNA, the CDR3 is TGTGCCAGCAGAGAGACACAGATTAACTATGGCTACACCTTC. This encodes CASRETQINYGYTF.

V usage is TRBV19 and J usage is TRBJ1-1; the match to TRBD1 covers 9 bases. Unmatched junction bases numbered 4, after V lost 4 bases and J lost 7 bases. The CDR3 sequence is 13 residues long. Germline lookup yields CDR1 LNHDA and CDR2 SQIVND (reference sequence). CDR3 sequence reads: CASSTTGGGEAFF. The CDR3, as DNA: TGTGCCAGTAGTACAACAGGGGGCGGTGAAGCTTTCTTT.

The rearrangement joins TRBV7-9 to TRBJ2-7; D might be TRBD1 (5 bases). Germline values: CDR1 SEHNR, CDR2 FQNEAQ (reference sequence). The CDR3 totals 14 residues. Trimming took 1 base from V and 1 from J, leaving 8 bases between them. In DNA form, the CDR3 reads TGTGCCAGCAGCTTAGAGCAGGGTTCCTACGAGCAGTACTTC. Translated, it gives CASSLEQGSYEQYF.

The CDR3 DNA follows: TGCGCCAGCAGTGAGTCGATTTACGGCTATGGCTACACCTTC. As protein: CASSESIYGYGYTF. The V gene is TRBV10-2, the J gene TRBJ1-2; no reliable D call. V was cut by 0 bases and J by 4 bases, with 9 bases left in between. This CDR3 is built from 14 residues. In germline, CDR1 is WSHSY, CDR2 SAAADI.

The chain has TRBV11-2 and TRBJ2-2; 9 nucleotides agree with TRBD1. CDR1 and CDR2 (germline): SGHAT, FQNNGV. The CDR3 runs to 14 residues. Trimming took 5 bases from V and 6 from J; bases not matched to a gene: 4. The CDR3, as DNA: TGTGCCAGCAGCACGGACAGGGGACCCGGGGAGCTGTTTTTT. Protein sequence: CASSTDRGPGELFF. The full variable domain, rest sourced from reference TRBV11-2 and TRBJ2-2, is EAGVAQSPRYKIIEKRQSVAFWCNPISGHATLYWYQQILGQGPKLLIQFQNNGVVDDSQLPKDRFSAERLKGVDSTLKIQPAKLEDSAVYLCASSTDRGPGELFFGEGSRLTVL.